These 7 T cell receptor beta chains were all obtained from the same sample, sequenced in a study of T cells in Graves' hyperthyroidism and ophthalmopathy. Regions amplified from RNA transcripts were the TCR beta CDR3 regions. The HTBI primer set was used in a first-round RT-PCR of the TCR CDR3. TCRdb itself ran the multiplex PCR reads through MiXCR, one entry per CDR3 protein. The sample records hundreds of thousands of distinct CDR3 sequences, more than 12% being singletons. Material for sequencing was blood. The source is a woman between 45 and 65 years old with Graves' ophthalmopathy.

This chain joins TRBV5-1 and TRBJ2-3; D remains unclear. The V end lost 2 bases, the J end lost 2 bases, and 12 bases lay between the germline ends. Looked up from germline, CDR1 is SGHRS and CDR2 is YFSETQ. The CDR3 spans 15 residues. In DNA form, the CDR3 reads TGCGCCAGCAGCTTAACCGGTTCTTACACAGATACGCAGTATTTT. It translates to CASSLTGSYTDTQYF.

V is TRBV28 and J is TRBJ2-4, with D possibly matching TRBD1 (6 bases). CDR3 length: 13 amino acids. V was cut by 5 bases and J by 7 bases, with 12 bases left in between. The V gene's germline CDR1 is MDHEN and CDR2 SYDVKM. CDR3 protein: CASSKGHDNIQYF. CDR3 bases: TGTGCCAGCAGTAAGGGACATGACAACATTCAGTACTTC.

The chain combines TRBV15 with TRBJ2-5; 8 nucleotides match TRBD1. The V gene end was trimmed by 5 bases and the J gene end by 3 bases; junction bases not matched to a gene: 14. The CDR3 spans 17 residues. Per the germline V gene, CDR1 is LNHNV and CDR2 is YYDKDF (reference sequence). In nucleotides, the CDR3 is TGTGCCACCAGCTCTAGGACAGGGTTTGCGATCGAAGAGACCCAGTACTTC. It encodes CATSSRTGFAIEETQYF.

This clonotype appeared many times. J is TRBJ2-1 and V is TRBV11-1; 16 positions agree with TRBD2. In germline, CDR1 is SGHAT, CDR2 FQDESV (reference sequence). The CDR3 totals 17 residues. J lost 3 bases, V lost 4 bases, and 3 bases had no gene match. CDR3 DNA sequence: TGTGCCAGCAGCTCGGGACTAGCGGGAGGGATCTACAATGAGCAGTTCTTC. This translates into CASSSGLAGGIYNEQFF.

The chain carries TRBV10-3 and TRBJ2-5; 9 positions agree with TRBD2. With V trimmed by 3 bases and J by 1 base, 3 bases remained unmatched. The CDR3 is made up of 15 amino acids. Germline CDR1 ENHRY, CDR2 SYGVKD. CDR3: CAISEGGRAQETQYF. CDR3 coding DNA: TGTGCCATCAGTGAAGGCGGGAGGGCCCAAGAGACCCAGTACTTC.

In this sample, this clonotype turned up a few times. The chain's CDR3 is CASSYATGAYNEQFF. For the CDR3, the DNA is TGTGCCAGCAGTTACGCGACAGGGGCCTACAATGAGCAGTTCTTC. This rearrangement joins TRBV6-1 to TRBJ2-1, with 8 bases aligning to TRBD1. CDR1 and CDR2 (germline): MNHNS, SASEGT. The CDR3 is 15 amino acids. With V trimmed by 5 bases and J by 2 bases, 5 bases remained unmatched.

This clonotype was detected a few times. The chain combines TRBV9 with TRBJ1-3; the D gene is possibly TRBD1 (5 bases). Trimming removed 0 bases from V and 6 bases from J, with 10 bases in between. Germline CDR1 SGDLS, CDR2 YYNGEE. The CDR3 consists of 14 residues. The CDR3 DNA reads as TGTGCCAGCAGCGTAGAGGGACGGCTAAACACCATATATTTT. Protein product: CASSVEGRLNTIYF.